The 5 T cell receptor beta chains below come from one sample, sequenced in a study of blood T cells in healthy people across ages. The use of a sample-barcoded 5' primer and a J-beta primer mix characterized a second PCR of roughly 7 to 11 cycles. TCRdb reprocessed the 5' RACE reads via MiXCR and lists one record per CDR3 protein. The data hold about 640,000 distinct CDR3 sequences, with about 30% observed a single time. Sample: blood. These receptors were taken from a woman of 80 years or more in good health.

The rearrangement uses TRBV6-4 and TRBJ2-5; no firm D call. Germline V CDR1 and CDR2: MRHNA, SNTAGT. The V and J ends lost 0 bases and 11 bases respectively, with 16 bases between them. The CDR3 has 14 residues. The CDR3 is CASSDSGPNNEQYF. In DNA, the CDR3 is TGTGCCAGCAGTGACTCTGGGCCGAACAATGAGCAGTACTTC.

This clonotype was recorded many times. J is TRBJ1-5 and V is TRBV25-1; the D gene is possibly TRBD1 (5 bases). Deletions cut 3 bases from V and 6 bases from J, with 15 bases between. Germline V CDR1 and CDR2: MGHDK, SYGVNS. This CDR3 is 15 amino acids long. CDR3: CASSESGLLGQPQHF. CDR3 coding DNA: TGTGCCAGCAGTGAGTCAGGGTTGCTTGGTCAGCCCCAGCATTTT.

The gene calls are TRBV7-2 and TRBJ1-5, with a weak D call TRBD1 (6 bases). The CDR3 length is 15 residues. Trimming removed 4 bases from V and 5 bases from J, with 15 bases in between. In germline, CDR1 is SGHTA, CDR2 FQGNSA. The CDR3 region is CASSSPGGAHQPQHF. For the CDR3, the DNA is TGTGCCAGCAGCTCTCCGGGGGGGGCGCATCAGCCCCAGCATTTT.

DNA of the CDR3: TGTGCCAGCAGTGAATGGACAGGGGGCGCATCTTCGGACGAGCAGTACTTC. Translating gives CASSEWTGGASSDEQYF. The genes are TRBV6-1 and TRBJ2-4; TRBD1 matches 11 bases. TRBJ2-7 matches the DNA end more closely, so the J call is doubtful. This CDR3 comprises 17 residues. CDR1 MNHNS and CDR2 SASEGT come from the germline V gene.

This chain uses TRBV6-6 with TRBJ2-3; 11 bases match TRBD1. Germline CDR1 and CDR2: MNHNY and SVGAGI (reference sequence). V dropped 11 bases and J dropped 4; count of bases not matched to a gene: 14. CDR3 length: 16 residues. The CDR3 DNA reads TGTGCCGGCAACCCCTGGGGGACAGGGGGGGCAGATACGCAGTATTTT. This encodes CAGNPWGTGGADTQYF.